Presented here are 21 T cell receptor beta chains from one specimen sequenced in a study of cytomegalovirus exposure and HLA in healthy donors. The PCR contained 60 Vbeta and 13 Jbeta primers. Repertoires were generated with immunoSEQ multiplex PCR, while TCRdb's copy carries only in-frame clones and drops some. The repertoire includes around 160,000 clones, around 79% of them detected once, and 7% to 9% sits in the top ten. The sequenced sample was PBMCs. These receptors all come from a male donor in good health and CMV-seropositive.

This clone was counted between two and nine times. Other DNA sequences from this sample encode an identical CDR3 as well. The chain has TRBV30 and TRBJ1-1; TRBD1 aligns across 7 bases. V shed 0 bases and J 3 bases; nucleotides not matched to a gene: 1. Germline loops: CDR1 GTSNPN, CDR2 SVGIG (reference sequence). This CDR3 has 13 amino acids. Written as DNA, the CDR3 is TGTGCCTGGAGTGTGCAGGGGGACACTGAAGCTTTCTTT. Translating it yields CAWSVQGDTEAFF. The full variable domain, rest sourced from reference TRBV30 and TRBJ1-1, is SQTIHQWPATLVQPVGSPLSLECTVEGTSNPNLYWYRQAAGRGLQLLFYSVGIGQISSEVPQNLSASRPQDRQFILSSKKLLLSDSGFYLCAWSVQGDTEAFFGQGTRLTVV.

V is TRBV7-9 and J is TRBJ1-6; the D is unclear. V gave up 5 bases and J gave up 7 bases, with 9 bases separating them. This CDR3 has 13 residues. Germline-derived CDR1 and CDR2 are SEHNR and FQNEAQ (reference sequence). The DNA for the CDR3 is TGTGCCAGCAGCCCATCGGTGAATTCACCCCTCCACTTT. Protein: CASSPSVNSPLHF.

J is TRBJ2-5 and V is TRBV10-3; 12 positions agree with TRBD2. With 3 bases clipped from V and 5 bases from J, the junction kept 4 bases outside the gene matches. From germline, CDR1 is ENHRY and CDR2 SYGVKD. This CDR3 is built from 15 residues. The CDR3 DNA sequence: TGTGCCATCAGTGAAGGACTAGCGGGGAGTGAGACCCAGTACTTC. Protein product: CAISEGLAGSETQYF.

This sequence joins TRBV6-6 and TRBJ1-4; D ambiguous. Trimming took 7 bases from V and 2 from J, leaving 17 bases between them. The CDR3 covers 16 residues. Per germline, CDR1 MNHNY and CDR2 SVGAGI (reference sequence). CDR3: CASTFILGSTNEKLFF. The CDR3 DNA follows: TGTGCCAGCACCTTCATCTTGGGGAGTACTAATGAAAAACTGTTTTTT.

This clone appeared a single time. CDR3 sequence reads: CASSSGQVPETQYF. As DNA, the CDR3 is TGTGCCAGCAGCTCAGGACAGGTGCCAGAGACCCAGTACTTC. This chain links TRBV11-1 with TRBJ2-5; TRBD1 matches at 7 bases. With V trimmed by 4 bases and J by 4 bases, 6 bases remained unmatched. Germline V lookup: CDR1 SGHAT, CDR2 FQDESV (reference sequence). CDR3 size: 14 residues.

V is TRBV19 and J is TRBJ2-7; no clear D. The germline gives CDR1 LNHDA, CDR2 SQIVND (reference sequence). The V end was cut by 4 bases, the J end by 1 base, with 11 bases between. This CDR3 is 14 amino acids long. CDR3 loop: CASSRSGLSYEQYF. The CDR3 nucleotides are TGTGCCAGTAGTAGATCAGGTTTATCCTACGAGCAGTACTTC.

The CDR3 nucleotides read TGTGCCAGCGGAGAGCGTCTGTTAGTCAATGAGCAGTTCTTC. Residues: CASGERLLVNEQFF. This rearrangement joins TRBV2 to TRBJ2-1, with D unresolved. Trimming took off 8 bases at V and 6 bases at J, with 17 bases between the two ends. The CDR3 is made up of 14 amino acids. Looked up from germline, CDR1 is SNHLY and CDR2 is FYNNEI.

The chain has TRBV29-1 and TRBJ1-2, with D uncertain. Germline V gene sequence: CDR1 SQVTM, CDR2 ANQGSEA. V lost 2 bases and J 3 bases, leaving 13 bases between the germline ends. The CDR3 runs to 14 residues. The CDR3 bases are TGCAGCGTTGAATCAGTTCACAGAGACTATGGCTACACCTTC. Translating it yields CSVESVHRDYGYTF.

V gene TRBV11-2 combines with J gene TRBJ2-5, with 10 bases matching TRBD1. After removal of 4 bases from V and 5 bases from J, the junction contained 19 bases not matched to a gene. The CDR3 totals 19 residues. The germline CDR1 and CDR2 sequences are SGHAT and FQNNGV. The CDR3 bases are TGTGCCAGCAGCTATCGGGGGACAGGGGAGTACAGCGGCGGGGAGACCCAGTACTTC. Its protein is CASSYRGTGEYSGGETQYF.

Here the CDR3 reads CASSWRDRAKETQYF. The CDR3 coding sequence is TGTGCCAGCAGTTGGCGCGACAGGGCGAAAGAGACCCAGTACTTC. The chain employs TRBV6-8 and TRBJ2-5, with 7 nucleotides matching TRBD1. The CDR3 has 15 residues. Germline trimming cut 4 bases from V and 3 bases from J; bases unmatched to any gene: 8. Germline V gene lookup returns CDR1 MNHGY and CDR2 SAAAGT.

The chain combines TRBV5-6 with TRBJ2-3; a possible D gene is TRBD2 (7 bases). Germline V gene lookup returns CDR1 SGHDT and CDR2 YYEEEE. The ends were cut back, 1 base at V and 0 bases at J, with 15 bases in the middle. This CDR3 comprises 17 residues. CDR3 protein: CASSLWGGTSSTDTQYF. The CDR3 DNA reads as TGTGCCAGCAGCTTGTGGGGGGGCACCTCTAGCACAGATACGCAGTATTTT.

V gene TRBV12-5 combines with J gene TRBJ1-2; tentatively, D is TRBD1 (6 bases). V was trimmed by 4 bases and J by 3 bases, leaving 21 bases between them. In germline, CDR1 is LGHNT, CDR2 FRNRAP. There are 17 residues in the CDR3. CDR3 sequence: CASGWFLLRDTHYGYTF. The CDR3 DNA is TGTGCTAGTGGTTGGTTCCTCCTCCGGGACACCCACTATGGCTACACCTTC.

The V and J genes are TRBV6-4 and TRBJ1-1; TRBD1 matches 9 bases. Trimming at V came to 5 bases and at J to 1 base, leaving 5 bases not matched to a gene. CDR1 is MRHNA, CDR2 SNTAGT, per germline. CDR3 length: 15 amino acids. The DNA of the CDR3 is TGTGCCAGCAGTAAAGACAGGGGGACGAACACTGAAGCTTTCTTT. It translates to CASSKDRGTNTEAFF.

CDR3 in amino acids: CASSLTPLAGASGDTQYF. The CDR3 DNA reads as TGCGCCAGCAGCTTGACCCCTTTAGCGGGGGCGTCAGGAGATACGCAGTATTTT. V is TRBV5-1 and J is TRBJ2-3, with 9 bases that match TRBD2. Germline V gene lookup returns CDR1 SGHRS and CDR2 YFSETQ. Trimming took 1 base from V and 5 from J; bases not matched to a gene: 14. This CDR3 region has 18 residues.

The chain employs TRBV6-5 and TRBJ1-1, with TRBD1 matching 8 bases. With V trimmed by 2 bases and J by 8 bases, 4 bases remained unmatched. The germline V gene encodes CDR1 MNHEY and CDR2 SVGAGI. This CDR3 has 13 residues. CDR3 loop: CASSYTGQGEAFF. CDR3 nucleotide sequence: TGTGCCAGCAGTTACACCGGACAGGGCGAAGCTTTCTTT.

The CDR3 is CASSLGTTNEKLFF. CDR3 nucleotide sequence: TGTGCCAGCAGCTTGGGCACTACTAATGAAAAACTGTTTTTT. V is TRBV7-9 and J is TRBJ1-4; D unclear. The V gene lost 3 bases and the J gene lost 2 bases, with 7 bases spanning the gap. This CDR3 comprises 14 residues. The germline gives CDR1 SEHNR, CDR2 FQNEAQ (reference sequence).

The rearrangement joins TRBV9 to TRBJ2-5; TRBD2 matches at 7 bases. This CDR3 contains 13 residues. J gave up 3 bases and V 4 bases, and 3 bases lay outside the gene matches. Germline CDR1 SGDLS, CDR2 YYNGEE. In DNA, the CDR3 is TGTGCCAGCAGCTCGAGCGGGGAAGAGACCCAGTACTTC. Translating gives CASSSSGEETQYF.

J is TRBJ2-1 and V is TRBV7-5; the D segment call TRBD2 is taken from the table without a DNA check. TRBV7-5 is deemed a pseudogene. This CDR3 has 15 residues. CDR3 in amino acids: CARSLASGGGHEQFF. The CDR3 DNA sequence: TGTGCCAGAAGCTTAGCTAGCGGGGGTGGGCATGAGCAGTTCTTC.

In DNA, the CDR3 is TGTGCCAGCAGTGTAGCGGGGTTATTCACAGATACGCAGTATTTT. It yields the protein CASSVAGLFTDTQYF. The chain is built from TRBV11-2 and TRBJ2-3; 8 bases line up with TRBD2. V lost 6 bases to trimming and J lost 2 bases; unmatched junction nucleotides: 7. Germline loops: CDR1 SGHAT, CDR2 FQNNGV. The CDR3 is made up of 15 amino acids.

CDR3 amino acids: CASSPYRGNTEAFF. In nucleotides, the CDR3 is TGTGCCAGCTCACCATACAGGGGGAACACTGAAGCTTTCTTT. The chain recombines TRBV18 with TRBJ1-1, with TRBD1 identical over 7 bases. The CDR3 sequence is 14 residues long. The germline V gene encodes CDR1 KGHSH and CDR2 LQKENI. V gave up 2 bases and J gave up 1 base; unmatched junction bases: 1.

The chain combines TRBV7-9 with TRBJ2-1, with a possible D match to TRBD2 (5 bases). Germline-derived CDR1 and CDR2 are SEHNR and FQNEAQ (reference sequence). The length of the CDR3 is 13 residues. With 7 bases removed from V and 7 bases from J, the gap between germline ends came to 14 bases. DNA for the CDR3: TGTGCCAGCATCATGGCTGAGGGAAATGAGCAGTTCTTC. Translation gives CASIMAEGNEQFF.